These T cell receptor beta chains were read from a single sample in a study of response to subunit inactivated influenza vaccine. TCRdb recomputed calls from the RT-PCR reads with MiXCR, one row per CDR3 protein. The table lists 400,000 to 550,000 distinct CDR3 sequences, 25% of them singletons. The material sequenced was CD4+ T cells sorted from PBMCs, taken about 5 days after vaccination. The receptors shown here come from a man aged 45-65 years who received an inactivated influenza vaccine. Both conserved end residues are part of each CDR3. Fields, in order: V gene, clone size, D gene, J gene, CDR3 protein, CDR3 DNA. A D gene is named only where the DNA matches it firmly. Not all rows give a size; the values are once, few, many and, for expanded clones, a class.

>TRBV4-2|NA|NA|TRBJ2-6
CASSLIPGSGANVLTF
TGTGCCAGCAGCCTTATCCCAGGCTCTGGGGCCAACGTCCTGACTTTC
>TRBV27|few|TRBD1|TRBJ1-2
CASSPLPGTVNYGYTF
TGTGCCAGCAGTCCCCTCCCCGGGACAGTCAACTATGGCTACACCTTC
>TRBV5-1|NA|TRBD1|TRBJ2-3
CASIKDRDADTQYF
TGCGCCAGCATCAAGGACAGGGACGCAGATACGCAGTATTTT
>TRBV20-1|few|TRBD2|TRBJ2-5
CSAREGGSGETQYF
TGCAGTGCTAGAGAGGGGGGGAGCGGTGAGACCCAGTACTTC
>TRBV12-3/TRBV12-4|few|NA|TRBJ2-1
CASSPRGKRYNEQFF
TGTGCCAGCAGTCCCCGGGGGAAAAGATACAATGAGCAGTTCTTC
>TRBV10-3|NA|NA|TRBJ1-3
CAISDSAISGNTIYF
TGTGCCATCAGTGACAGCGCTATCTCTGGAAACACCATATATTTT
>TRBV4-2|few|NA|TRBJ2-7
CASSPGATYEQYF
TGTGCCAGCAGCCCCGGGGCCACCTACGAGCAGTACTTC
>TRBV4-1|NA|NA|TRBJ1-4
CASSQPGVRDEKLFF
TGCGCCAGCAGCCAACCGGGAGTTAGAGACGAAAAACTGTTTTTT
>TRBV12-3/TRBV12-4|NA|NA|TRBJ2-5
CASSDQGREETQYF
TGTGCCAGCAGTGATCAGGGGCGGGAAGAGACCCAGTACTTC
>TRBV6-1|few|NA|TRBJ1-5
CASSEVRDQPQHF
TGTGCCAGCAGTGAAGTTCGGGATCAGCCCCAGCATTTT
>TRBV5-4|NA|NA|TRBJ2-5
CASSFLETGETQYF
TGTGCCAGCAGCTTCTTAGAGACGGGAGAGACCCAGTACTTC
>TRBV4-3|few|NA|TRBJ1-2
CASSQDLGGGPYGYTF
TGCGCCAGCAGCCAAGATCTTGGGGGAGGCCCCTATGGCTACACCTTC
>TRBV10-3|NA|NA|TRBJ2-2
CAISGSRAGELFF
TGTGCCATCAGTGGTTCCAGGGCCGGGGAGCTGTTTTTT
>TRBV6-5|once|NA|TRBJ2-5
CASLGYQETQYF
TGTGCCAGTCTCGGTTATCAAGAGACCCAGTACTTC
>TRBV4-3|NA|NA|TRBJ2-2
CASSHSRRTGELFF
TGCGCCAGCAGCCACAGCCGGCGCACCGGGGAGCTGTTTTTT
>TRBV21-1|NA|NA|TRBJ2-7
CASSSHTEQYF
TGTGCCAGCAGCTCCCACACGGAGCAGTACTTC
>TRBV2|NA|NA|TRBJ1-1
CASKTVLNTEAFF
TGTGCCAGCAAGACGGTCTTGAACACTGAAGCTTTCTTT
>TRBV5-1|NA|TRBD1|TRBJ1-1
CASSSQGVGEAFF
TGCGCCAGCAGCTCCCAGGGGGTCGGAGAAGCTTTCTTT
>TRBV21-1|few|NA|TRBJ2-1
CASSKLLAGTYNEQFF
TGTGCCAGCAGCAAACTGCTAGCGGGGACCTACAATGAGCAGTTCTTC
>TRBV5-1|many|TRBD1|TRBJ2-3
CASSGQGTDTQYF
TGCGCCAGCAGTGGACAGGGCACAGATACGCAGTATTTT
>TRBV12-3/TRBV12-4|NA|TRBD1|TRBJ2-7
CASSYGTAYEEQYF
TGTGCCAGCAGTTACGGGACAGCCTACGAAGAGCAGTACTTC
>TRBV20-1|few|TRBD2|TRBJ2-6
CSASWRTRGSGANVLTF
TGCAGTGCTAGTTGGAGGACTAGGGGCTCTGGGGCCAACGTCCTGACTTTC
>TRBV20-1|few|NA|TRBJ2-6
CSAGGRQSFNVLTF
TGCAGTGCTGGGGGGAGACAGTCGTTCAACGTCCTGACTTTC
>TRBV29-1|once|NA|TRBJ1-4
CSVVGFGTNEKLFF
TGCAGCGTTGTAGGGTTTGGCACTAATGAAAAACTGTTTTTT
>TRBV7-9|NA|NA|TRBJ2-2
CASSWGDLDTGELFF
TGTGCCAGCTCCTGGGGAGATTTGGACACCGGGGAGCTGTTTTTT
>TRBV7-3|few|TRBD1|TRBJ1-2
CASSLVSGGEYGYTF
TGTGCCAGCAGCTTAGTGTCAGGGGGGGAATATGGCTACACCTTC
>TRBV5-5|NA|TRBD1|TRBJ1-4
CASSLPGGKEKLFF
TGTGCCAGCAGCTTGCCAGGGGGCAAGGAAAAACTGTTTTTT
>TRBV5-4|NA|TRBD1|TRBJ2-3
CASRADRGSDTQYF
TGTGCCAGCAGAGCGGACAGGGGCTCAGATACGCAGTATTTT
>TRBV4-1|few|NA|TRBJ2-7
CASSQDLTLYEQYF
TGCGCCAGCAGCCAAGATCTCACACTATACGAGCAGTACTTC
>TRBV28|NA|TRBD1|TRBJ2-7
CASSLGTGAIEQYF
TGTGCCAGCAGTTTAGGGACAGGGGCCATCGAGCAGTACTTC
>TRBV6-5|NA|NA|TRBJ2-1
CASRPVGYEQFF
TGTGCCAGCAGACCCGTGGGGTACGAGCAGTTCTTC
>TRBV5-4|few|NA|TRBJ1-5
CASSSQGETVQPQHF
TGTGCCAGCAGCTCCCAGGGCGAAACGGTGCAGCCCCAGCATTTT
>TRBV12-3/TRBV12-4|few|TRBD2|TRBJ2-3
CASYLAGGPDTQYF
TGTGCCAGCTACCTAGCGGGGGGGCCGGATACGCAGTATTTT
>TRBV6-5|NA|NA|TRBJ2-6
CASSYSSGGSGANVLTF
TGTGCCAGCAGTTACTCGAGTGGGGGCTCTGGGGCCAACGTCCTGACTTTC
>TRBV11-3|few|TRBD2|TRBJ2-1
CASSLEVAGPQFF
TGTGCCAGCAGCTTAGAAGTAGCGGGACCCCAGTTCTTC
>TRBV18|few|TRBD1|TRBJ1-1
CASSPPNPDRRNTEAFF
TGTGCCAGCTCACCACCGAACCCGGACAGGAGGAACACTGAAGCTTTCTTT
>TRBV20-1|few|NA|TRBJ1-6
CSARGTRWTYNSPLHF
TGCAGTGCTAGAGGGACGCGGTGGACCTATAATTCACCCCTCCACTTT
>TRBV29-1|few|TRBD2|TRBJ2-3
CSVTAGGIIDTQYF
TGCAGCGTGACAGCGGGAGGAATAATAGATACGCAGTATTTT
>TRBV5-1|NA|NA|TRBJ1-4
CASSLAGRGNEKLFF
TGCGCCAGCAGCTTGGCGGGGAGGGGGAATGAAAAACTGTTTTTT
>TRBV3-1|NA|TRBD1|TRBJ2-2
CASSQRQGPGELFF
TGTGCCAGCAGCCAACGACAGGGTCCCGGGGAGCTGTTTTTT
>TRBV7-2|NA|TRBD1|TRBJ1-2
CASSSLGTANYGYTF
TGTGCCAGCAGCTCTTTGGGGACAGCTAACTATGGCTACACCTTC
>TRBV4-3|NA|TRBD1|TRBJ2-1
CASSPGQVVNEQFF
TGCGCCAGCAGCCCGGGACAGGTTGTTAATGAGCAGTTCTTC
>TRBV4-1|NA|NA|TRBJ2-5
CASSPGQGGGRGETQYF
TGCGCCAGCAGCCCCGGACAGGGCGGGGGGCGAGGAGAGACCCAGTACTTC
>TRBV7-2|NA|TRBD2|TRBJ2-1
CASSSVAGVNEQFF
TGTGCCAGCAGCTCCGTAGCGGGAGTGAATGAGCAGTTCTTC
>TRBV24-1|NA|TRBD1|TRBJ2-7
CATEGGTGSYEQYF
TGTGCCACCGAAGGGGGGACAGGGAGCTACGAGCAGTACTTC
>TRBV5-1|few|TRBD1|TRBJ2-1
CASSFGQGVGNEQFF
TGCGCCAGCAGCTTTGGACAGGGGGTTGGCAATGAGCAGTTCTTC
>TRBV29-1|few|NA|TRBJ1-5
CSVAASDPNQPQHF
TGCAGCGTTGCGGCGTCGGACCCGAATCAGCCCCAGCATTTT
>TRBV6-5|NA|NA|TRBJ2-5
CASSYLRGSPPETQYF
TGTGCCAGCAGTTACCTCAGGGGTTCCCCCCCAGAGACCCAGTACTTC
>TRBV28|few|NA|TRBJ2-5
CASSLKGPGKETQYF
TGTGCCAGCAGTCTTAAGGGCCCAGGAAAGGAGACCCAGTACTTC
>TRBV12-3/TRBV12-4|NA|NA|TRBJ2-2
CASSTTKTPTGELFF
TGTGCCAGCAGCACGACAAAGACTCCCACCGGGGAGCTGTTTTTT
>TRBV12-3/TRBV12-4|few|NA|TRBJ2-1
CASSLSGSGVEQFF
TGTGCCAGCAGTTTAAGTGGTTCAGGGGTTGAGCAGTTCTTC
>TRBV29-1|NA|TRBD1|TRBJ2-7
CSVPGQGRQGDFQDTYEQYF
TGCAGCGTTCCGGGACAGGGAAGGCAAGGGGACTTTCAGGACACCTACGAGCAGTACTTC
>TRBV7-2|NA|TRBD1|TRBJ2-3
CASSLGQAIDTQYF
TGTGCCAGCAGCTTGGGACAGGCCATCGATACGCAGTATTTT
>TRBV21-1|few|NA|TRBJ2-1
CASRDPTSYNEQFF
TGTGCCAGCAGAGACCCAACCTCCTATAATGAGCAGTTCTTC